Below are 13 T cell receptor beta chains sequenced from a single sample in a study of early T cells in non-severe SARS-CoV-2 infection. Using its own MiXCR run on the 5' RACE reads, TCRdb lists one record per CDR3 protein. The sample has approximately 27,000 distinct CDR3 sequences, approximately 4.3% seen once. The sequencing sample was made of whole blood. These receptors all come from an adult who was a healthcare worker with PCR-confirmed SARS-CoV-2 infection or an uninfected control (not recorded which).

This clonotype turned up a few times. The V gene is TRBV28, the J gene TRBJ2-7, with D maybe TRBD2 (6 bases). CDR1 and CDR2 (germline): MDHEN, SYDVKM. The CDR3 extends over 14 amino acids. The V and J ends lost 8 bases and 2 bases respectively, with 16 bases between them. CDR3 residues: CASGWGGRTYEQYF. Written as DNA, the CDR3 is TGTGCCAGCGGGTGGGGAGGTCGGACCTACGAGCAGTACTTC.

This clonotype appeared many times. CDR3 sequence (DNA): TGTGCCAGCAGTCCGGGACAGATATGGCAAAACATTCAGTACTTC. Translated, it gives CASSPGQIWQNIQYF. The rearrangement links TRBV3-1 to TRBJ2-4; 7 bases are a match to TRBD1. Losses at the gene ends were 6 bases for V and 5 bases for J; bases not matched to a gene: 10. CDR3 length: 15 amino acids. Germline V gene lookup returns CDR1 LGHDT and CDR2 YNNKEL (reference sequence). Based on the CDR3 plus reference TRBV3-1 and TRBJ2-4, the full variable domain is DTAVSQTPKYLVTQMGNDKSIKCEQNLGHDTMYWYKQDSKKFLKIMFSYNNKELIINETVPNRFSPKSPDKAHLNLHINSLELGDSAVYFCASSPGQIWQNIQYFGAGTRLSVL.

This clonotype was detected ten times or more. The CDR3: CASSRGHNEQFF. In DNA, the CDR3 is TGTGCCAGCAGTCGAGGGCACAATGAGCAGTTCTTC. The chain has TRBV6-1 and TRBJ2-1; a weak D match, TRBD2 (5 bases). CDR3 size: 12 residues. Germline V lookup: CDR1 MNHNS, CDR2 SASEGT. Trimming stripped 5 bases from V and 5 bases from J, with 7 bases between.

This clonotype has at least ten counts. The chain combines TRBV11-2 with TRBJ2-4; the D is unclear. Germline V CDR1 and CDR2: SGHAT, FQNNGV. The CDR3 sequence is 16 residues long. V lost 0 bases and J 0 bases, leaving 9 bases between the germline ends. The CDR3 DNA reads TGTGCCAGCAGCTTAGATTTAACTCTAGCCAAAAACATTCAGTACTTC. Protein sequence: CASSLDLTLAKNIQYF.

This clonotype has a count of ten or more. The CDR3 loop is CASSEPQGLSTDTQYF. The CDR3, as DNA: TGTGCCAGCTCGGAACCACAGGGTCTTAGCACAGATACGCAGTATTTT. The chain links TRBV12-3 or TRBV12-4 to TRBJ2-3; tentatively, D is TRBD1 (6 bases). The V and J ends lost 8 bases and 0 bases respectively, with 18 bases between them. The CDR3 sequence is 16 residues long.

This clonotype was seen repeatedly, ten times or more. The chain recombines TRBV2 with TRBJ2-7; D not resolved. The CDR3 runs to 13 residues. V lost 6 bases and J 3 bases, leaving 12 bases between the germline ends. Looked up from germline, CDR1 is SNHLY and CDR2 is FYNNEI. The CDR3 nucleotides are TGTGCCAGCAGGGGTCCAGGATACTACGAGCAGTACTTC. It specifies CASRGPGYYEQYF.

This clonotype was observed a handful of times. V gene TRBV2 combines with J gene TRBJ1-3; 7 bases align to TRBD1. The CDR3 has 15 residues. The germline gives CDR1 SNHLY, CDR2 FYNNEI. V was clipped by 0 bases and J by 5 bases; unmatched bases: 4. The CDR3 loop is CASSEASGGRNTIYF. CDR3 coding DNA: TGTGCCAGCAGTGAAGCGTCAGGGGGACGAAACACCATATATTTT. Combining the CDR3 with reference TRBV2 and TRBJ1-3 gives the whole variable domain EPEVTQTPSHQVTQMGQEVILRCVPISNHLYFYWYRQILGQKVEFLVSFYNNEISEKSEIFDDQFSVERPDGSNFTLKIRSTKLEDSAMYFCASSEASGGRNTIYFGEGSWLTVV.

This clonotype has ten or more counts. The chain couples TRBV9 to TRBJ1-1; 8 bases match TRBD1. The ends lost 4 bases at V and 12 bases at J; junction bases unmatched: 11. CDR1 and CDR2 from the germline V gene are SGDLS and YYNGEE. The CDR3 has 13 residues. CDR3 DNA: TGTGCCAGCAGCCTTGACGGGACAGGCTTCCCTTTCTTT. Its protein product is CASSLDGTGFPFF.

This clonotype showed up many times. The V gene is TRBV5-6, the J gene TRBJ2-3; the match to TRBD2 covers 10 bases. Germline trimming cut 4 bases from V and 0 bases from J; bases unmatched to any gene: 2. The CDR3 runs to 15 residues. Germline loops: CDR1 SGHDT, CDR2 YYEEEE. The chain's CDR3 is CASSLLAGSTDTQYF. DNA for the CDR3: TGTGCCAGCAGCCTACTAGCGGGAAGCACAGATACGCAGTATTTT. The full variable domain, with the rest looked up from reference TRBV5-6 and TRBJ2-3, is DAGVTQSPTHLIKTRGQQVTLRCSPKSGHDTVSWYQQALGQGPQFIFQYYEEEERQRGNFPDRFSGHQFPNYSSELNVNALLLGDSALYLCASSLLAGSTDTQYFGPGTRLTVL.

This clonotype was detected ten times or more. V and J are TRBV28 and TRBJ2-7, with 7 bases that match TRBD1. Trimming took 8 bases from V and 3 from J; bases not matched to a gene: 7. The CDR3 covers 13 residues. Looked up from germline, CDR1 is MDHEN and CDR2 is SYDVKM. CDR3 residues: CASFTRDSYEQYF. Written as DNA, the CDR3 is TGTGCCAGCTTCACGAGGGACAGCTACGAGCAGTACTTC.

This clonotype has at least ten counts. V and J are TRBV6-5 and TRBJ2-7; no reliable D call. CDR3 size: 14 residues. V was trimmed by 0 bases and J by 2 bases, leaving 8 bases between them. Germline CDR1 reads MNHEY; CDR2 reads SVGAGI. CDR3 in DNA: TGTGCCAGCAGTTACTCGAGTAGTCCCTACGAGCAGTACTTC. It yields the protein CASSYSSSPYEQYF.

The chain is built from TRBV6-6 and TRBJ2-7; TRBD2 matches 12 bases. The CDR3 contains 15 residues. Germline CDR1 reads MNHNY; CDR2 reads SVGAGI (reference sequence). V shed 5 bases, J shed 5 bases, and the junction held 7 bases outside the gene matches. CDR3 DNA: TGTGCCAGCAGTCCCACTAGCGGGGGGAGGGACGAGCAGTACTTC. Translating gives CASSPTSGGRDEQYF.

The table lists this clonotype with many counts. In DNA, the CDR3 is TGTGCCAGCACCATCCGCCGGGGCTATGAGCAGTTCTTC. Translating it yields CASTIRRGYEQFF. The chain couples TRBV12-3 or TRBV12-4 to TRBJ2-1; D tentatively fits TRBD1 or TRBD2 (5 bases each). Trimming cost V 7 bases and J 8 bases, with 15 bases left between them. The CDR3 contains 13 residues.